This T cell receptor (beta chain) appears in the sequencing data of a study of post-analysis software for immune sequencing data. Background on the study: Relapsing-remitting, secondary progressive and progressive-relapsing forms of multiple sclerosis all featured among disease courses. Study-wide points: Controls showed significantly higher normalized Chao1 diversity than did multiple sclerosis patients. Co-batched samples clustered tightly together by F measure. TRBV5-6, TRBV5-1 and TRBV20-1 belonged to a set of about 5 TRBV segments that were more frequent in patients than controls.

Germline values: CDR1 MGHRA, CDR2 YSYEKL. Losses at the gene ends were 5 bases for V and 0 bases for J; bases not matched to a gene: 11. The CDR3 extends over 17 amino acids. Unique molecular identifiers had been added to the TCR beta cDNA libraries. T cells numbering about 0.95 to 11 million gave rise to 400,000 to 550,000 cDNA molecules. TCRdb re-derived calls from the PCR reads in MiXCR, one entry per CDR3 protein. Among some 700,000 distinct CDR3 sequences listed, about 60% were seen once. A remark on this clonotype: Its target is not known.

This chain joins TRBV4-1 and TRBJ2-5; 8 bases fit TRBD2. Sequenced material: blood. This TCR came from a girl aged 2-10 years with multiple sclerosis. CDR3 sequence reads: CASSVGPAGVYQETQYF. The CDR3 DNA follows: TGCGCCAGCAGCGTAGGACCAGCGGGGGTGTACCAAGAGACCCAGTACTTC.